The 5 T cell receptor beta chains below come from one sample, sequenced in a study of early T cells in non-severe SARS-CoV-2 infection. TCRdb used MiXCR to reprocess the 5' RACE reads, holding one entry per CDR3 protein. The data show 30,000 to 40,000 distinct CDR3 sequences, 5.5% to 7.5% seen once. The source material was whole blood. The source is an adult who was a healthcare worker with PCR-confirmed SARS-CoV-2 infection or an uninfected control (not recorded which).

This clonotype appeared many times. The J gene is TRBJ1-3, the V gene TRBV20-1; 8 bases map to TRBD1. The germline CDR1 and CDR2 sequences are DFQATT and SNEGSKA (reference sequence). The V segment lost 2 bases and the J segment 0 bases; nucleotides outside the gene matches: 6. CDR3 size: 16 residues. The CDR3 nucleotides are TGCAGTGCTAGACTTCCGACAGGGGCCTCTGGAAACACCATATATTTT. Translating gives CSARLPTGASGNTIYF.

This clonotype turned up a few times. The chain carries TRBV12-3 or TRBV12-4 and TRBJ1-5; 7 bases fit TRBD1. Trimming took 3 bases from V and 4 from J; bases not matched to a gene: 6. The CDR3 contains 15 residues. CDR3 DNA: TGTGCCAGCAGTTTCGGGGCAGGGGGGAATCAGCCCCAGCATTTT. Encoded protein: CASSFGAGGNQPQHF.

This chain uses TRBV7-2 with TRBJ2-7, with D perhaps assigned TRBD1 or TRBD2 (5 bases each). V lost 6 bases and J lost 2, with 17 bases in between. The germline gives CDR1 SGHTA, CDR2 FQGNSA. The CDR3 runs 15 residues. The CDR3 DNA is TGTGCCAGCAGTCCGAGAGGGACCCCAACCTACGAGCAGTACTTC. Translating it yields CASSPRGTPTYEQYF.

The sample holds many counts of this clonotype. The J gene is TRBJ2-3, the V gene TRBV30; the match to TRBD2 covers 9 bases. CDR3 length equals 14 residues. The V segment lost 2 bases and the J segment 4 bases; nucleotides outside the gene matches: 4. Germline V CDR1 and CDR2: GTSNPN, SVGIG (reference sequence). Here the CDR3 DNA reads TGTGCCTGGAGTCGAGCGGGGGGTTCAGATACGCAGTATTTT. Translation gives CAWSRAGGSDTQYF.

This clonotype was found many times. This rearrangement joins TRBV28 to TRBJ2-5; 9 bases line up with TRBD2. Per germline, CDR1 MDHEN and CDR2 SYDVKM. The CDR3 spans 16 residues. Trimming removed 5 bases from V and 2 bases from J; junction bases left unmatched: 9. CDR3 coding DNA: TGTGCCAGCAGTCTCGCGCTAGCGGGGTCTCAAGAGACCCAGTACTTC. Amino acid sequence: CASSLALAGSQETQYF.